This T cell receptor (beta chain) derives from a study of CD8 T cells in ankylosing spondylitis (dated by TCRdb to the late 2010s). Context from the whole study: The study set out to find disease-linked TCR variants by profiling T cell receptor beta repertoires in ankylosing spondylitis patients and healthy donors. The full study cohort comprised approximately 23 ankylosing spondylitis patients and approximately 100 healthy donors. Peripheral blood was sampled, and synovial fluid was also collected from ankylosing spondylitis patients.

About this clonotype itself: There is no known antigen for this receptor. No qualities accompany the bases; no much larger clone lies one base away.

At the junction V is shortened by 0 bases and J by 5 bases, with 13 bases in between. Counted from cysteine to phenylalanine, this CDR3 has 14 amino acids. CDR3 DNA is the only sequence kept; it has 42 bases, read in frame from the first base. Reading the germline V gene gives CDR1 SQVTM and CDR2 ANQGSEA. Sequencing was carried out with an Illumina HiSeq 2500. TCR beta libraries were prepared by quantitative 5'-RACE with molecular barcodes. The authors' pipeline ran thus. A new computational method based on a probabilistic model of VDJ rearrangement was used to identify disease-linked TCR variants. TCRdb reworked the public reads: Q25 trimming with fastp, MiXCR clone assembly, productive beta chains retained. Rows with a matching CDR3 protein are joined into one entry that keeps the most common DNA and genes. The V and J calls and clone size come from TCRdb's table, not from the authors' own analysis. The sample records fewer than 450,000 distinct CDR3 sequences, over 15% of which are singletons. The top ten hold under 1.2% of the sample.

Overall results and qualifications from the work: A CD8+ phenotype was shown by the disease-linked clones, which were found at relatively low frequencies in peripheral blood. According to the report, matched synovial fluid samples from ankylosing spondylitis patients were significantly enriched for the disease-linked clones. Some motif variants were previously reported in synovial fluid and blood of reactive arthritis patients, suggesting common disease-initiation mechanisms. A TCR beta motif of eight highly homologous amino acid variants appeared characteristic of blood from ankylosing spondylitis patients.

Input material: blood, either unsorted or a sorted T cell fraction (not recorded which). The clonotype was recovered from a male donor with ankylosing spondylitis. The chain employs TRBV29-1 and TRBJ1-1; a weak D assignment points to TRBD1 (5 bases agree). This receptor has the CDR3 CSVEDRAGSTEAFF. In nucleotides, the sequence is TGCAGCGTTGAAGATCGGGCAGGGTCAACTGAAGCTTTCTTT.